The clone carrying this T cell receptor beta chain was observed a few times. This entry is derived from a study of CD8 T cells in Susac syndrome. This CDR3 region has 15 residues. V shed 3 bases and J shed 0 bases, with 9 bases lying between them. TCR beta sequencing was performed on blood CD8+ and CD4+ T cells. Negative isolation was applied to CD8+ and CD4+ T cells, and FACS enrichment was applied to TEMRA cells. RNA amounts of about 0.5 to 1 ug underwent reverse transcription with random hexamers. Each CDR3 protein gets one entry after TCRdb re-called the immunoSEQ multiplex PCR reads with MiXCR. The table records about 300,000 distinct CDR3 sequences, approximately 90% of them present only once.

The receptor comes from a human donor with multiple sclerosis. Sequenced material: CD8+ T cells from PBMCs. The chain recombines TRBV12-3 or TRBV12-4 with TRBJ2-1, with D uncertain. CDR3 in amino acids: CASSLGESSYNEQFF. Here the CDR3 DNA reads TGTGCCAGCAGTTTGGGTGAGAGCTCCTACAATGAGCAGTTCTTC.